The 14 T cell receptor beta chains listed next were all sequenced from one sample in a study of spatial heterogeneity in lung cancer. Study results and caveats: Counts of expanded intratumoral alpha and beta TCRs tracked tumor mutation counts.

Documented time point: sample taken at primary tumor resection. Antigen specificity for these receptors is unknown. Each CDR3 protein is one row after TCRdb ran MiXCR on the 5' RACE reads. The profile shows roughly 2,200 distinct CDR3 sequences, roughly two fifths of them singletons. Sequences were derived from lung tumor tissue, sampled at surgery. Receptor source: a male donor with early-stage non-small cell lung cancer.

As for this clonotype: For a library built for alpha chains, this beta chain is a stray read; little rests on its size. CDR3 region: CASSLITGDYEQYF. CDR3 in DNA: TGTGCCAGCAGCTTAATCACCGGAGACTACGAGCAGTACTTC. The genes are TRBV7-9 and TRBJ2-7; D unresolved. This CDR3 has 14 residues. V dropped 2 bases and J dropped 3 bases, with 11 bases sitting between them. CDR1 SEHNR and CDR2 FQNEAQ come from the germline V gene (reference sequence).

By share, this clonotype counts as medium-sized. This beta chain is an off-target read within a library intended for alpha chains, so its frequency means little. The chain has TRBV28 and TRBJ1-5, with 12 bases that match TRBD1. The CDR3 length is 12 residues. The V segment lost 10 bases and the J segment 15 bases; nucleotides outside the gene matches: 10. Germline V gene data show CDR1 as MDHEN and CDR2 as SYDVKM. CDR3 nucleotide sequence: TGTGCCACCGGGGACAGGGGGCCTTTGTTGCATTTT. As protein: CATGDRGPLLHF.

As concerns this clonotype: As an off-target read in a library built for alpha chains, this beta chain has a frequency of little significance. The V gene is TRBV10-3, the J gene TRBJ2-2, with D uncertain. Germline V gene sequence: CDR1 ENHRY, CDR2 SYGVKD. Trimming pared 0 bases from V and 0 bases from J, leaving 8 bases between. The CDR3 is 16 residues long. CDR3 in DNA: TGTGCCATCAGTGAGTCGGGCCTCCCGAACACCGGGGAGCTGTTTTTT. It is translated as CAISESGLPNTGELFF.

This clonotype has just one count. In a library made to pick up alpha chains, this beta chain is a stray read with a size that means little. The chain couples TRBV28 to TRBJ2-3; 15 nucleotides line up with TRBD2. V lost 5 bases and J lost 0; bases outside the gene matches: 6. Per the germline V gene, CDR1 is MDHEN and CDR2 is SYDVKM. The CDR3 sequence is 18 residues long. This CDR3 reads CASSAWTSGGGSTDTQYF. CDR3 DNA: TGTGCCAGCAGTGCCTGGACTAGCGGGGGGGGAAGCACAGATACGCAGTATTTT.

A note on this clonotype: Being off target in a library aimed at alpha chains, this beta chain has a size of little meaning. V gene TRBV5-5 combines with J gene TRBJ1-5, with D uncertain. Germline-derived CDR1 and CDR2 are SGHKS and YYEKEE (reference sequence). CDR3 length: 12 amino acids. Trimming removed 0 bases from V and 3 bases from J, with 1 base in between. This CDR3 reads CASSLDNQPQHF. DNA for the CDR3: TGTGCCAGCAGCTTGGACAATCAGCCCCAGCATTTT. Based on the CDR3 plus reference TRBV5-5 and TRBJ1-5, the full variable domain is DAGVTQSPTHLIKTRGQQVTLRCSPISGHKSVSWYQQVLGQGPQFIFQYYEKEERGRGNFPDRFSARQFPNYSSELNVNALLLGDSALYLCASSLDNQPQHFGDGTRLSIL.

This clonotype was counted between two and nine times. This beta chain appears as a stray read in a library generated for alpha chains; its size is not informative. This chain connects TRBV28 to TRBJ2-7; the D gene is possibly TRBD2 (5 bases). V was clipped by 6 bases and J by 1 base, with 13 bases between them. The CDR3 has 14 residues. The V gene's germline CDR1 is MDHEN and CDR2 SYDVKM. The CDR3 region has the DNA TGTGCCAGCAGACTGCCCGGGGAATCCTACGAGCAGTACTTC. It yields the protein CASRLPGESYEQYF. Full variable domain (missing parts from reference TRBV28 and TRBJ2-7): DVKVTQSSRYLVKRTGEKVFLECVQDMDHENMFWYRQDPGLGLRLIYFSYDVKMKEKGDIPEGYSVSREKKERFSLILESASTNQTSMYLCASRLPGESYEQYFGPGTRLTVT.

This clonotype is categorized as medium-sized. This beta chain was picked up by a library intended for alpha chains and is off target, so its count carries little meaning. This chain uses TRBV19 with TRBJ2-4; possibly TRBD1 or TRBD2 for D (5 bases each). CDR1 and CDR2 from the germline V gene are LNHDA and SQIVND (reference sequence). V was trimmed by 6 bases and J by 8 bases, leaving 11 bases between them. CDR3 length: 12 residues. DNA for the CDR3: TGTGCCAGTAGGGCCCAGGGACACATTCAGTACTTC. Its translation: CASRAQGHIQYF.

This clonotype is classed as large (0.1 to 1%). Since the library was made to target alpha chains, this beta chain is a stray read and its abundance is not meaningful. V and J are TRBV4-2 and TRBJ2-3; D ambiguous. Trimming took off 0 bases at V and 3 bases at J, with 10 bases between the two ends. The CDR3 contains 15 residues. CDR1 is LGHNA and CDR2 is YNFKEQ in the germline V gene. CDR3 region: CASSQDRGRTDTQYF. The CDR3 region has the DNA TGTGCCAGCAGCCAAGATAGAGGAAGGACAGATACGCAGTATTTT.

This clonotype counts as medium-sized. This beta chain came through as a stray read in a library set up for alpha chains, and its size says little. The chain combines TRBV12-3 or TRBV12-4 with TRBJ2-1, with 9 bases identical to TRBD2. Germline trimming cut 5 bases from V and 4 bases from J; bases unmatched to any gene: 3. This CDR3 comprises 14 residues. CDR3 nucleotides: TGTGCCAGCAGTCACACTAGCGGGTACAATGAGCAGTTCTTC. It encodes CASSHTSGYNEQFF.

Remarks on this clonotype: This beta chain represents an off-target read in a library built for alpha chains; its size is of limited meaning. V is TRBV25-1 and J is TRBJ2-7; maybe TRBD2 (6 bases). With 3 bases removed from V and 1 base from J, the gap between germline ends came to 13 bases. The CDR3 totals 15 residues. The germline gives CDR1 MGHDK, CDR2 SYGVNS. The DNA for the CDR3 is TGTGCCAGCAGTGATTGGAGGGACTCTTCCTACGAGCAGTACTTC. Its translation: CASSDWRDSSYEQYF.

This clonotype was detected a few times. This beta chain was picked up by a library intended for alpha chains and is off target, so its count carries little meaning. The gene calls are TRBV20-1 and TRBJ2-7, with 10 positions matching TRBD1. The V segment lost 0 bases and the J segment 6 bases; nucleotides outside the gene matches: 8. Germline loops: CDR1 DFQATT, CDR2 SNEGSKA (reference sequence). The CDR3 runs 15 residues. The CDR3 region has the DNA TGCAGTGCTAGAGATGGGGACAGGGGACTGGGCGAGCAGTACTTC. This encodes CSARDGDRGLGEQYF.

A word on this clonotype: Because this beta chain is a stray read in a library intended to capture alpha chains, its abundance should not be given much weight. The rearrangement joins TRBV5-1 to TRBJ1-2; D remains unclear. This CDR3 has 14 residues. With 0 bases removed from V and 2 bases from J, the gap between germline ends came to 8 bases. Germline V gene data show CDR1 as SGHRS and CDR2 as YFSETQ. CDR3 residues: CASSLDSTNYGYTF. As DNA, the CDR3 is TGCGCCAGCAGCTTGGATTCAACCAACTATGGCTACACCTTC.

Relative to its sample, this clonotype is large (0.1 to 1%). Because the library targeted alpha chains, this beta chain is an off-target read whose size means little. This rearrangement joins TRBV6-2 or TRBV6-3 to TRBJ1-5; no clear D gene. The CDR3 is made up of 14 amino acids. Trimming stripped 0 bases from V and 9 bases from J, with 12 bases between. Germline V gene sequence: CDR1 MNHEY, CDR2 SVGEGT. The CDR3 DNA sequence: TGTGCCAGCAGTTACTCACCACTTGATCCGCCCCAGCATTTT. It specifies CASSYSPLDPPQHF.

Comments on this clonotype: This beta chain slipped into a library made for alpha chains as a stray read, so its size is not meaningful. The J gene is TRBJ2-3, the V gene TRBV24-1; 7 bases match TRBD1. J gave up 1 base and V 0 bases, and 0 bases lay outside the gene matches. The V gene's germline CDR1 is KGHDR and CDR2 SFDVKD. The CDR3 runs 15 residues. The CDR3 is CATSDLTGGTDTQYF. The CDR3 DNA is TGTGCCACCAGTGATTTGACAGGGGGCACAGATACGCAGTATTTT.